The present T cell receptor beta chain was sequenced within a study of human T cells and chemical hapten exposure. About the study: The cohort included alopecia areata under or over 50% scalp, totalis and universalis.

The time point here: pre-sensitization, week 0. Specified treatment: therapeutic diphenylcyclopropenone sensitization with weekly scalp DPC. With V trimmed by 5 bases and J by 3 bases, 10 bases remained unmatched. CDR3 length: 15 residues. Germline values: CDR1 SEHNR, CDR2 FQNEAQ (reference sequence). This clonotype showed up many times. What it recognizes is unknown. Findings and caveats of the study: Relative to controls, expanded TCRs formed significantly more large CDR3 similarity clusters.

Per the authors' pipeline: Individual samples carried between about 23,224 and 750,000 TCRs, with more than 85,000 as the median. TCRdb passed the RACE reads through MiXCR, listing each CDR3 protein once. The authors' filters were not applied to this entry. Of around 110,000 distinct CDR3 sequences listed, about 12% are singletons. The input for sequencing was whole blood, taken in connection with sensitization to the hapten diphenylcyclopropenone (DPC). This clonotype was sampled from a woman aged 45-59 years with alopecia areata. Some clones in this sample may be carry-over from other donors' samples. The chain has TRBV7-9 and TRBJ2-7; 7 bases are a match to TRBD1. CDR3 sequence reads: CASSLTRDSGYEQYF. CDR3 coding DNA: TGTGCCAGCAGCCTCACCCGGGACAGCGGCTACGAGCAGTACTTC. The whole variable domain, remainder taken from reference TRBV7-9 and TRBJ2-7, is DTGVSQNPRHKITKRGQNVTFRCDPISEHNRLYWYRQTLGQGPEFLTYFQNEAQLEKSRLLSDRFSAERPKGSFSTLEIQRTEQGDSAMYLCASSLTRDSGYEQYFGPGTRLTVT.